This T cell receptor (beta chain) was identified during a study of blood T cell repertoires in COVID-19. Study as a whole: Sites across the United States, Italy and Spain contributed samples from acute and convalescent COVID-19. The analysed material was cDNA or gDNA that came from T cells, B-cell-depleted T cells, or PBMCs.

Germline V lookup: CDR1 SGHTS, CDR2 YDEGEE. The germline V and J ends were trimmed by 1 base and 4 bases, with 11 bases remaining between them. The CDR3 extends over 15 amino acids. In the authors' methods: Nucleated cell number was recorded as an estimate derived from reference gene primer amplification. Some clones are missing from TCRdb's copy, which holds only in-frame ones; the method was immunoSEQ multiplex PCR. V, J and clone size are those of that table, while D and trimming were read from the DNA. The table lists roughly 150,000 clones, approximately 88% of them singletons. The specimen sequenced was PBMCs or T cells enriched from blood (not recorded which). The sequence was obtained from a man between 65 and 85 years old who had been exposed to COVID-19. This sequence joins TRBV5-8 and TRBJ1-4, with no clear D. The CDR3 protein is CASSLSSVLNEKLFF. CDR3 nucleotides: TGTGCCAGCAGCTTGTCGTCAGTGCTTAATGAAAAACTGTTTTTT. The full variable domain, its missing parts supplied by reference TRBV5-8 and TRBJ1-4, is EAGVTQSPTHLIKTRGQQATLRCSPISGHTSVYWYQQALGLGLQFLLWYDEGEERNRGNFPPRFSGRQFPNYSSELNVNALELEDSALYLCASSLSSVLNEKLFFGSGTQLSVL.